This T cell receptor beta chain was captured in a study of technical replicates of blood from a handful of donors. Looked up from germline, CDR1 is SNHLY and CDR2 is FYNNEI. V was cut by 8 bases and J by 1 base, with 6 bases left in between. CDR3 size: 12 residues. The sample holds a few counts of this clone. Sequencing was performed with immunoSEQ multiplex PCR; in TCRdb, only in-frame clones are kept and a portion is missing. The sample lists about 17,000 clones, over 75% seen once, with around a tenth in the top ten. The chain recombines TRBV2 with TRBJ1-5; D remains ambiguous. This TCR came from a human donor in good health. Some clones in this sample may be carry-over from other donors' samples. The sample consisted of PBMCs. The CDR3 DNA reads as TGTGCCAGCGCGGAAAGCAATCAGCCCCAGCATTTT. This codes for CASAESNQPQHF.